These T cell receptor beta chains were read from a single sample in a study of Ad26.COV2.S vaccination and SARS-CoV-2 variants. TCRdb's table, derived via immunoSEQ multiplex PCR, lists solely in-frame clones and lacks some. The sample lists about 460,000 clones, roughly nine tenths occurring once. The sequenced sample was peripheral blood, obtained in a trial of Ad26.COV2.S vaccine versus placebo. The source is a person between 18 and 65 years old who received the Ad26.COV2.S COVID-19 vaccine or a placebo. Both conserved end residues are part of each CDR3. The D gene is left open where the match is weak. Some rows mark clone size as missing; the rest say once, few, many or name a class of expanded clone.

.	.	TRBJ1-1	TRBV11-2	CASSTTGGYEAFF	TGTGCCAGCAGCACCACTGGGGGGTATGAAGCTTTCTTT
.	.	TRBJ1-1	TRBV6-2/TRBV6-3	CASSGGNTEAFF	TGTGCCAGCAGTGGTGGCAACACTGAAGCTTTCTTT
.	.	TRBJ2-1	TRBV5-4	CASSLDGVLGFF	TGTGCCAGCAGCTTGGACGGCGTTTTAGGGTTCTTC
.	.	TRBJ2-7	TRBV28	CASRTGILPYEQYF	TGTGCCAGCAGGACCGGGATACTACCCTACGAGCAGTACTTC
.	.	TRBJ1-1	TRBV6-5	CASSYSRDTEAFF	TGTGCCAGCAGTTACTCGAGGGACACTGAAGCTTTCTTT
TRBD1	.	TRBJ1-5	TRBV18	CASSQTVSGQGTYSNQPQHF	TGTGCCAGCTCACAAACGGTGTCAGGACAGGGGACGTATAGCAATCAGCCCCAGCATTTT
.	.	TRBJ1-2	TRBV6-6	CASDAWGPYGYTF	TGTGCCAGCGACGCGTGGGGACCCTATGGCTACACCTTC
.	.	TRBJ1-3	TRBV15	CATSRRGANTIYF	TGTGCCACCAGCAGAAGGGGGGCAAACACCATATATTTT
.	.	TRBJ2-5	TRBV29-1	CSVDWDPGTQYF	TGCAGCGTTGACTGGGACCCCGGGACCCAGTACTTC
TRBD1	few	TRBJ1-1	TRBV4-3	CASSQDRGTGATEAFF	TGCGCCAGCAGCCAAGATCGAGGGACAGGGGCCACTGAAGCTTTCTTT
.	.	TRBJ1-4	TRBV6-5	CASSYPITGKEKLFF	TGTGCCAGCAGTTACCCGATCACGGGCAAGGAAAAACTGTTTTTT
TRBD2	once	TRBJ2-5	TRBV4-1	CASSQVTSGGRQETQYF	TGCGCCAGCAGCCAAGTGACTAGCGGAGGGCGACAAGAGACCCAGTACTTC
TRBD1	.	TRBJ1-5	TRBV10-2	CASTSGGHQPQHF	TGCGCCAGCACTTCAGGGGGGCATCAGCCCCAGCATTTT
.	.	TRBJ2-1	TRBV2	CASSEVSGSEQFF	TGTGCCAGCAGTGAAGTCTCAGGTAGCGAGCAGTTCTTC
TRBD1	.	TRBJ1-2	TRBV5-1	CASSLGGQGFGYTF	TGCGCCAGCAGCTTGGGGGGACAGGGGTTTGGCTACACCTTC
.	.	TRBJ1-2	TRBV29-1	CSVEILLNYGYTF	TGCAGCGTTGAAATTCTCCTAAACTATGGCTACACCTTC
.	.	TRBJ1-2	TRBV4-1	CASSHGGNYGYTF	TGCGCCAGCAGCCACGGGGGTAACTATGGCTACACCTTC
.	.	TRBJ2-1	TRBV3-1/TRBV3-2	CASSQVQGDEQFF	TGTGCCAGCAGCCAAGTTCAAGGGGATGAGCAGTTCTTC
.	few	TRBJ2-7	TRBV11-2	CASSSPGHPSYEQYF	TGTGCCAGCAGCTCGCCGGGACATCCCTCCTACGAGCAGTACTTC
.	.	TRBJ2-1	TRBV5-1	CASSLGLVNEQFF	TGCGCCAGCAGCTTGGGGCTAGTCAATGAGCAGTTCTTC
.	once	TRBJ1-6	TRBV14	CASSPWDGILGTLHF	TGTGCCAGCAGCCCCTGGGACGGGATTTTGGGGACCCTCCACTTT
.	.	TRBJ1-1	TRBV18	CASSPPLIKAEAFF	TGTGCCAGCTCACCACCATTGATAAAGGCTGAAGCTTTCTTT
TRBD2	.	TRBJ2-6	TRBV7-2	CASSLFFRGESSGANVLTF	TGTGCCAGCAGCTTATTTTTCCGGGGGGAGAGCTCTGGGGCCAACGTCCTGACTTTC
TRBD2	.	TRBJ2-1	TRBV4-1	CASSQEGRDNEQFF	TGCGCCAGCAGCCAAGAAGGGAGGGACAATGAGCAGTTCTTC
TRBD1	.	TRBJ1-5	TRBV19	CASSQEPGGSQPQHF	TGTGCCAGTAGTCAGGAACCAGGGGGTAGTCAGCCCCAGCATTTT
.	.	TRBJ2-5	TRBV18	CASSVLQTGQETQYF	TGTGCCAGCTCTGTCCTTCAGACGGGCCAAGAGACCCAGTACTTC
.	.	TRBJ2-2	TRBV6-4	CASSYGSKNTGELFF	TGTGCCAGCAGTTACGGTTCCAAGAACACCGGGGAGCTGTTTTTT
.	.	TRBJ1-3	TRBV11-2	CASSSPRNGNTIYF	TGTGCCAGCAGCTCCCCCCGTAACGGGAACACCATATATTTT
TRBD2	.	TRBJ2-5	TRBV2	CASSLAGVETQYF	TGTGCCAGCAGTCTAGCGGGAGTAGAGACCCAGTACTTC
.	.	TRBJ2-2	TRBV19	CASSGSKTNTGELFF	TGTGCCAGTAGTGGGAGCAAGACGAACACCGGGGAGCTGTTTTTT
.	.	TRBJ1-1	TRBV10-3	CAIRTANTEAFF	TGTGCCATCCGGACAGCGAACACTGAAGCTTTCTTT